This T cell receptor beta chain was observed in a study of blood T cells in healthy people across ages. Notes on this clonotype: Its target is unknown. A much larger clone lies one base from this, so it may be a read error.

General study results and limits: Researchers judged that diversity estimates from one million T cells fell short of true values. Observed TCR beta diversity showed a strong correlation with the percentage of naive T cells as measured by flow cytometry.

The second PCR ran roughly 6 to 12 cycles with a sample-barcoded 5' primer and J-beta primers. The template-switch adaptor was a 5' adaptor with 12 random nucleotides. It tagged each cDNA molecule. Researchers report that each sample yielded at least 3 million CDR3-containing paired-end reads. Via MiXCR, TCRdb re-called the 5' RACE reads, giving one row per CDR3 protein. The sample consists of roughly 800,000 distinct CDR3 sequences, around half of them appearing once. The CDR3 runs to 15 residues. CDR1 and CDR2 from the germline V gene are SNHLY and FYNNEI. V was pared by 4 bases and J by 8 bases, with 12 bases of the junction left unmatched.

V is TRBV2 and J is TRBJ1-2; the match to TRBD1 covers 8 bases. The sequenced sample consisted of blood. The source of this sequence is an elderly man in good health. CDR3 region: CASSVTGQDRQGYTF. CDR3 DNA sequence: TGTGCCAGCAGTGTAACGGGACAGGACCGACAGGGCTACACCTTC.